The rows below give T cell receptor beta chains drawn from one sample of a study of blood T cell repertoires in COVID-19. This table comes from immunoSEQ multiplex PCR, and its TCRdb copy is limited to in-frame clones, with some not included. The sample consists of 130,000 to 150,000 clones, around 87% of them appearing once. The sample consisted of peripheral blood. Receptor source: a man aged 45-60 years who had recovered from COVID-19. The CDR3 runs from the conserved cysteine through the conserved F or W. Fields, in order: J gene, V gene, CDR3 protein.

>TRBJ1-2|TRBV25-1
CASSDQIGGAFYGYTF
>TRBJ1-2|TRBV5-1
CASSSPGSGTGFNYGYTF
>TRBJ2-1|TRBV10-3
CAISGVAGVGNEQFF
>TRBJ1-1|TRBV11-3
CASSLNNLNTEAFF
>TRBJ2-2|TRBV18
CASSRGQENTGELFF
>TRBJ1-5|TRBV27
CASSLYGGGNQPQHF
>TRBJ1-1|TRBV28
CASQRGGSGTEAFF
>TRBJ1-6|TRBV3-1/TRBV3-2
CASSVQGANNSPLHF
>TRBJ1-5|TRBV4-1
CASSQSGPSNQPQHF
>TRBJ1-2|TRBV20-1
CSASYREGYGYTF
>TRBJ2-1|TRBV4-3
CASSQELAGGSYNEQFF
>TRBJ2-2|TRBV5-1
CASSWDGGDTGELFF
>TRBJ2-5|TRBV7-9
CASTPDRGIKETQYF
>TRBJ2-7|TRBV6-5
CASSNRDPYEQYF
>TRBJ1-5|TRBV6-2/TRBV6-3
CASSMDRAIQPQHF
>TRBJ1-4|TRBV19
CASSGPGQGASTNEKLFF
>TRBJ2-7|TRBV2
CASSVRDWSYEQYF
>TRBJ2-7|TRBV18
CASSPGDRGPYEQYF
>TRBJ1-1|TRBV2
CASRTGGPLSPTEAFF
>TRBJ2-5|TRBV14
CASSQFLGRQETQYF
>TRBJ2-2|TRBV6-5
CASNPGSYTGELFF
>TRBJ1-1|TRBV2
CASSTGTLEAFF
>TRBJ1-6|TRBV5-5
CASSLVGGPTYNSPLHF
>TRBJ2-1|TRBV5-1
CASSPEVGGGRYNEQFF
>TRBJ2-7|TRBV29-1
CSVEWQGPEGQYF
>TRBJ1-3|TRBV5-8
CASSFGRGPGNTIYF
>TRBJ1-4|TRBV3-1/TRBV3-2
CASRRQGSDEKLFF
>TRBJ2-1|TRBV9
CASSGLNNEQFF
>TRBJ2-3|TRBV6-1
CASSEASGGGTDTQYF
>TRBJ2-7|TRBV7-8
CASSLELGNRETDEQYF
>TRBJ1-2|TRBV5-6
CASSKIRGGYGYTF
>TRBJ2-7|TRBV20-1
CSASGKPGLPSYEQYF
>TRBJ1-1|TRBV18
CASSPTGSKNEAFF
>TRBJ2-3|TRBV5-8
CASSLPGTDTQYF
>TRBJ2-3|TRBV21-1
CASSKEEGGDGWDTQYF
>TRBJ1-4|TRBV7-2
CASSSPIGGTNEKLFF
>TRBJ2-3|TRBV2
CASSYLAGGLAGSTDTQYF
>TRBJ1-2|TRBV4-1
CASSQPDRGVLDGYTF
>TRBJ1-2|TRBV30
CAWTAGEPRYGYTF
>TRBJ2-1|TRBV7-7
CASSLAPVSNEQFF
>TRBJ2-7|TRBV27
CASSLRGLSYEQYF
>TRBJ2-2|TRBV11-1
CASSLGPGAGELFF
>TRBJ1-5|TRBV2
CASSPDRANQPQHF
>TRBJ2-7|TRBV7-8
CASSSAARLASDEQYF